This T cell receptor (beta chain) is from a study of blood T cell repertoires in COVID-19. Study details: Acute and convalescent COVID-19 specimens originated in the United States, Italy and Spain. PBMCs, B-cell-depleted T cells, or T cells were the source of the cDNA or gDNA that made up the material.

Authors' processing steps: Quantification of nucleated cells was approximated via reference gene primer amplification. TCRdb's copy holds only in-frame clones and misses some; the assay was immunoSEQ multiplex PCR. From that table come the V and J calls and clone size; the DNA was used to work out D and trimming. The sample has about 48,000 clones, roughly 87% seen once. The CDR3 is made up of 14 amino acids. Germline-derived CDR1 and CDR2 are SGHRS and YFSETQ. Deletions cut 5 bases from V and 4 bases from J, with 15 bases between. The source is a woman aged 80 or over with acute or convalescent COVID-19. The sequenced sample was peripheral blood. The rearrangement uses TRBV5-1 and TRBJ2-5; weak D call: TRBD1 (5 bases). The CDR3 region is CASSSRVVGETQYF. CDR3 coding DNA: TGCGCCAGCAGTTCCAGGGTAGTTGGAGAGACCCAGTACTTC.